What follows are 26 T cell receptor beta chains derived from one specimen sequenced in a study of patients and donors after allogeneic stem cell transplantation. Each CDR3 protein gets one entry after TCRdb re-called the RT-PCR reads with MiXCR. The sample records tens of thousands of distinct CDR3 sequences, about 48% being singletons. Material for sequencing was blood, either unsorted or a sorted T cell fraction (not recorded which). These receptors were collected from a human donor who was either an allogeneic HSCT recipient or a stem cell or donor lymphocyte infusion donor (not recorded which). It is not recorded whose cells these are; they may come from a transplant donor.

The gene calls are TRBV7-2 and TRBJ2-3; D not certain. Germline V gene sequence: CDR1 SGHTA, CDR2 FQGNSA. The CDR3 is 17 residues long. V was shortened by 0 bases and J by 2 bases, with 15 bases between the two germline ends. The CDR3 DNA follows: TGTGCCAGCAGCTTAGCGCTAAATTCGGTCCCCACAGATACGCAGTATTTT. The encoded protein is CASSLALNSVPTDTQYF.

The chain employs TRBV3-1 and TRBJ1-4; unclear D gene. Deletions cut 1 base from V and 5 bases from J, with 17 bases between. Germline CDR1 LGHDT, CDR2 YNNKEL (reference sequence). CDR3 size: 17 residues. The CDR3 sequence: CASSQVFSENVNEKLFF. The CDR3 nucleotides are TGTGCCAGCAGCCAAGTGTTTTCGGAGAACGTGAATGAAAAACTGTTTTTT.

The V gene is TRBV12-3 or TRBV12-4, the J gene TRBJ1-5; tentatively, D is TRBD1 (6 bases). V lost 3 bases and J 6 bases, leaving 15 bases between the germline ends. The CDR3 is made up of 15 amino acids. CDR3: CASSLAGALSQPQHF. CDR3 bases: TGTGCCAGCAGTTTGGCGGGGGCTCTTAGTCAGCCCCAGCATTTT.

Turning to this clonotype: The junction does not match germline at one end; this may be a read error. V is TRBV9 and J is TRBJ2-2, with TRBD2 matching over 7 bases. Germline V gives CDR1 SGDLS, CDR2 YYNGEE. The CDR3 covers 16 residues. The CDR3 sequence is CSSSARTSPNTGELFF. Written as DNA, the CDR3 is TGTTCCAGCAGCGCCCGGACTAGTCCTAACACCGGGGAGCTGTTTTTT. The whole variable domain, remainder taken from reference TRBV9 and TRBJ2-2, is DSGVTQTPKHLITATGQRVTLRCSPRSGDLSVYWYQQSLDQGLQFLIQYYNGEERAKGNILERFSAQQFPDLHSELNLSSLELGDSALYFCSSSARTSPNTGELFFGEGSRLTVL.

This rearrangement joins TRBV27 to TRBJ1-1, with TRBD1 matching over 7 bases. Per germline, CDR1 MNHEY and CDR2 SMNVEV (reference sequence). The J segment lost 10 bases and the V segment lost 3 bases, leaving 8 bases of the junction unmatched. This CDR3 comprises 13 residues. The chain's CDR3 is CASSLSTGRRAFF. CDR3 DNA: TGTGCCAGCAGTTTGTCGACAGGGCGCAGAGCTTTCTTT.

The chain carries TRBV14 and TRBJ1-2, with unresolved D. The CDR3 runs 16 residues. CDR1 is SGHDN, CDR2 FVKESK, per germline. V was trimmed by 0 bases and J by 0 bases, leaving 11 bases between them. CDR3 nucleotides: TGTGCCAGCAGCCAAGAGGGCAAACCGACTAACTATGGCTACACCTTC. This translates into CASSQEGKPTNYGYTF.

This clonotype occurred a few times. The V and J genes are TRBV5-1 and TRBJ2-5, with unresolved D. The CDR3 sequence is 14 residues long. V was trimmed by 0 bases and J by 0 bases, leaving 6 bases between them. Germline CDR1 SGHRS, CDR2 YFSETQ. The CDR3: CASSLGGYQETQYF. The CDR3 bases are TGCGCCAGCAGCTTGGGGGGTTACCAAGAGACCCAGTACTTC. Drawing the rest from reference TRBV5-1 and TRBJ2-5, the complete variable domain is KAGVTQTPRYLIKTRGQQVTLSCSPISGHRSVSWYQQTPGQGLQFLFEYFSETQRNKGNFPGRFSGRQFSNSRSEMNVSTLELGDSALYLCASSLGGYQETQYFGPGTRLLVL.

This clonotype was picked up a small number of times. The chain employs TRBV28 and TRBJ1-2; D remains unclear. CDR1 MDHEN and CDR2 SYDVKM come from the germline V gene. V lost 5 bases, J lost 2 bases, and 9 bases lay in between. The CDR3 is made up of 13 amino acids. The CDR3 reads CASSQHRNYGYTF. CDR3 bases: TGTGCCAGCAGTCAACACCGGAACTATGGCTACACCTTC.

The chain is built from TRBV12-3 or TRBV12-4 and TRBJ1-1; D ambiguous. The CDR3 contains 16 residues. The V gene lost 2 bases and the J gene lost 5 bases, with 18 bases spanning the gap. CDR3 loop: CASSLRSGSTGTEAFF. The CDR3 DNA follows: TGTGCCAGCAGTTTACGAAGTGGGTCCACCGGGACTGAAGCTTTCTTT.

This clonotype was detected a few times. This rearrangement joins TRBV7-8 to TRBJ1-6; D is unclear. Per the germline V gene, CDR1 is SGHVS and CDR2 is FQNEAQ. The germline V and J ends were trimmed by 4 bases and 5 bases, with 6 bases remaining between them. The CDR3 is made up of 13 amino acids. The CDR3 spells CASSSQDNSPLHF. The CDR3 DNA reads TGTGCCAGCAGCTCCCAAGATAATTCACCCCTCCACTTT.

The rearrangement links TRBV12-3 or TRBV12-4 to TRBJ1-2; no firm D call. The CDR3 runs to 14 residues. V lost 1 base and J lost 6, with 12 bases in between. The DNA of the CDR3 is TGTGCCAGCAGTTTAGTCGCCACAAGAAATGGCTACACCTTC. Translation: CASSLVATRNGYTF.

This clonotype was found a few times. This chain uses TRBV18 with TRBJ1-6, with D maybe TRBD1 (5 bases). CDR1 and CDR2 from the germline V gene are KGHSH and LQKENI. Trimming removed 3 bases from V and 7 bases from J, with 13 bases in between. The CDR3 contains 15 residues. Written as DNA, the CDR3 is TGTGCCAGCTCACCCGACAGTGCGCCGAATTCACCCCTCCACTTT. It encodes CASSPDSAPNSPLHF.

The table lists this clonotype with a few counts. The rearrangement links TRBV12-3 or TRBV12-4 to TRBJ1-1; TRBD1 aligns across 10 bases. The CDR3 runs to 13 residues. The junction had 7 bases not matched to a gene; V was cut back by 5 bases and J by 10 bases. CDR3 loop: CASSRDRGTRAFF. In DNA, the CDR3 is TGTGCCAGCAGTCGGGACAGGGGCACTCGAGCTTTCTTT.

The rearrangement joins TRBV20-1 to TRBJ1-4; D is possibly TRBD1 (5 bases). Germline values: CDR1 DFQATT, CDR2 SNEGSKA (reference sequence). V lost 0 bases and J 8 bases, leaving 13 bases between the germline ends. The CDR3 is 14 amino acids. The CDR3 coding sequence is TGCAGTGCTAGAGATAGCGAGGGGCGCGAAAAACTGTTTTTT. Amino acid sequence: CSARDSEGREKLFF.

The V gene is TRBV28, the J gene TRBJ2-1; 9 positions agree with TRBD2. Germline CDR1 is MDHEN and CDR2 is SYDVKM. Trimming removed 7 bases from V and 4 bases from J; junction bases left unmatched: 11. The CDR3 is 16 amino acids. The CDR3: CASTLSGTSLYNEQFF. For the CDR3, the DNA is TGTGCCAGCACCCTTTCCGGGACTAGCCTATACAATGAGCAGTTCTTC.

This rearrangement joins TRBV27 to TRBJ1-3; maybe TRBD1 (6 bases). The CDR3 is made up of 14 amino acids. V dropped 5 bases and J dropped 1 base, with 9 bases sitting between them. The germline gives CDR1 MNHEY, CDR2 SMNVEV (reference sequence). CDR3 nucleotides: TGTGCCAGCAGTGGGGGCGCATCTGGAAACACCATATATTTT. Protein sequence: CASSGGASGNTIYF.

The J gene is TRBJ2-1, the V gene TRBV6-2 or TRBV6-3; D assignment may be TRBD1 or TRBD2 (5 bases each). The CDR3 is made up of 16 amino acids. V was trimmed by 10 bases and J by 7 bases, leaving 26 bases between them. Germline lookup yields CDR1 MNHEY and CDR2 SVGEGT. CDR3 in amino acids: CATRGDFISMGNEQFF. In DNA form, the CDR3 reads TGTGCCACCCGAGGGGATTTCATTTCAATGGGGAATGAGCAGTTCTTC.

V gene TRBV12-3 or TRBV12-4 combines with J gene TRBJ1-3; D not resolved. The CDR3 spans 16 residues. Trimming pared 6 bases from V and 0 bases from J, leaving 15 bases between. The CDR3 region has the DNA TGTGCCAGCAGCTTACAGTACTTAAGCTCTGGAAACACCATATATTTT. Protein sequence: CASSLQYLSSGNTIYF.

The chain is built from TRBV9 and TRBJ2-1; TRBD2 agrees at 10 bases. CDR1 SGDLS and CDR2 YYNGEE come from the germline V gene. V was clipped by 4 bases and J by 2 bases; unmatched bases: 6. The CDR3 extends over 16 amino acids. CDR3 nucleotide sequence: TGTGCCAGCAGCCCGGGACTAGCGTTTACCTACAATGAGCAGTTCTTC. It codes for CASSPGLAFTYNEQFF.

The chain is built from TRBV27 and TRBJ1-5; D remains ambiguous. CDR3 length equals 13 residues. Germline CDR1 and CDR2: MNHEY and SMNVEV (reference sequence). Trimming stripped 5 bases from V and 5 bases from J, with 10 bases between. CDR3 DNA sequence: TGTGCCAGCAGTCCCAGGCTAGATCAGCCCCAGCATTTT. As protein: CASSPRLDQPQHF.

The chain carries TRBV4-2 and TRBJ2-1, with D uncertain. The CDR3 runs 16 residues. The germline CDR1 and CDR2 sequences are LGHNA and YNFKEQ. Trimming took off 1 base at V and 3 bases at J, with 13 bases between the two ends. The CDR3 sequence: CASSQVAESNYNEQFF. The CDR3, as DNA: TGTGCCAGCAGCCAAGTCGCGGAGTCGAACTACAATGAGCAGTTCTTC.

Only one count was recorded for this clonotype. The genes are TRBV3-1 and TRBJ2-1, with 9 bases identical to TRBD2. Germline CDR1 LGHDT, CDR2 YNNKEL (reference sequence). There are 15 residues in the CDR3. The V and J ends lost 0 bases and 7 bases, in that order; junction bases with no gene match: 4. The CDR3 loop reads CASSQDRTSENEQFF. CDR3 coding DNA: TGTGCCAGCAGCCAAGACCGGACTAGCGAGAATGAGCAGTTCTTC.

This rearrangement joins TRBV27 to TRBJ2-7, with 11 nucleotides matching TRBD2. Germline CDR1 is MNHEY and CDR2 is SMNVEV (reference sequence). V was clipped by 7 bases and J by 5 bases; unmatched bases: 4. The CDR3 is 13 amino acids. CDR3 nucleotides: TGTGCCAGCAAGACTAGCGGGAAGAACGAGCAGTACTTC. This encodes CASKTSGKNEQYF.

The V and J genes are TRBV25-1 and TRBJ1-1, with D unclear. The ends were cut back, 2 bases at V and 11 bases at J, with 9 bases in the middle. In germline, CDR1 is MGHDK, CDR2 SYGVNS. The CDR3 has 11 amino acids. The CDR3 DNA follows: TGTGCCAGCAGTGAAGGGAGAGTTGCTTTCTTT. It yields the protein CASSEGRVAFF.

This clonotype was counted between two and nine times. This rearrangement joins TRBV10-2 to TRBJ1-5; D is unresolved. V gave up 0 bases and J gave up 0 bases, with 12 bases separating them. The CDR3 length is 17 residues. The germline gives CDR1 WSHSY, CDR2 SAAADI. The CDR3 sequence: CASSESSRRYSNQPQHF. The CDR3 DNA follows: TGCGCCAGCAGTGAGTCAAGCAGACGATATAGCAATCAGCCCCAGCATTTT.

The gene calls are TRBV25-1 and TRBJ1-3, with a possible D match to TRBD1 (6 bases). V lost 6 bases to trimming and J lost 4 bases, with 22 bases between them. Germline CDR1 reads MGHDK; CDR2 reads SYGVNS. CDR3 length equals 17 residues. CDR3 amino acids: CASRAQGPLGGGNTIYF. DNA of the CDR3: TGTGCCAGCAGAGCGCAGGGGCCCCTTGGGGGAGGAAACACCATATATTTT.